One TCR beta chain is described in this entry. The entry originates in a study of blood T cell repertoires in COVID-19. Study-wide context: COVID-19 samples collected from the United States, Italy and Spain covered acute and convalescent phases. Sample material is recorded as cDNA or gDNA derived from T cells, B-cell-depleted T cells, or PBMCs.

In the authors' workflow: For nucleated cells, counts were estimated from reference gene primer amplification. Method: immunoSEQ multiplex PCR; TCRdb's copy keeps in-frame clones and lacks some. The DNA was the basis for D and trimming; V, J and clone size are from that table. The sample includes about 400,000 clones, roughly 88% of them seen just once. The V gene end was trimmed by 2 bases and the J gene end by 3 bases; junction bases not matched to a gene: 4. The V gene's germline CDR1 is KGHDR and CDR2 SFDVKD. This CDR3 has 16 amino acids. The rearrangement uses TRBV24-1 and TRBJ2-1; 9 bases agree with TRBD1. Sequences were obtained from peripheral blood. This receptor was obtained from a woman aged 25 to 39 with active or convalescent COVID-19. The CDR3 nucleotides read TGTGCCACCAGTGATTCCGGGACAGGGATCTACAATGAGCAGTTCTTC. This sequence encodes CATSDSGTGIYNEQFF.